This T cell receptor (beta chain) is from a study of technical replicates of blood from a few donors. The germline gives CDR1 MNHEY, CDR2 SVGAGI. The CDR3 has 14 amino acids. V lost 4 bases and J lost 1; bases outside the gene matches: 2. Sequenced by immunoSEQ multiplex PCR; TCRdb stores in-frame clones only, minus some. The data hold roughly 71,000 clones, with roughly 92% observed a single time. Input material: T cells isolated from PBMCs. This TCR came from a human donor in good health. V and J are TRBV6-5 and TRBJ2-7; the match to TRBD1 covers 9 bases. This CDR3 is CASSSGQGSYEQYF. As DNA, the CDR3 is TGTGCCAGCAGTTCGGGACAGGGATCCTACGAGCAGTACTTC.